The 15 T cell receptor beta chains given below trace back to one sample, sequenced in a study of graft-versus-host responses after intestinal transplantation (dated by TCRdb to the early 2020s). Dithiothreitol, EDTA incubations and collagenase D digestion were used to isolate intraepithelial and lamina propria lymphocytes from graft specimens. Receptors were amplified or captured by the immunoSEQ multiplex PCR assay. The table comes from immuneACCESS by way of TCRdb, which keeps in-frame sequences with V and J called. Part of the clones is missing from these tables; in studies checked, under half for an unresolved V gene and the rest for unknown reasons. Here the sample has under 7,000 clones; about three quarters occur a single time. 6.5% to 8.5% of the sample goes to the ten largest clones. The specimen was ileum tissue, collected just over 230 days after intestinal transplant. These TCRs come from a human patient who received an intestinal transplant, so some T cells may come from the graft donor.

V gene TRBV5-1 combines with J gene TRBJ1-6; possibly TRBD1 for D (5 bases). The CDR3 is 15 residues long. Germline lookup yields CDR1 SGHRS and CDR2 YFSETQ. Deletions cut 3 bases from V and 5 bases from J, with 12 bases between. Here the CDR3 DNA reads TGCGCCAGCAGCTCCGGGGCATACGATAATTCACCCCTCCACTTT. Amino acid sequence: CASSSGAYDNSPLHF.

The CDR3 loop reads CASSIQGEREQYF. CDR3 sequence (DNA): TGTGCCAGTAGTATCCAGGGAGAACGCGAGCAGTACTTC. The chain couples TRBV19 to TRBJ2-7; TRBD1 or TRBD2 may be the D gene (5 bases each). The germline V gene has CDR1 LNHDA and CDR2 SQIVND (reference sequence). V gave up 3 bases and J gave up 6 bases, with 12 bases separating them. The CDR3 has 13 residues. The full variable domain, rest sourced from reference TRBV19 and TRBJ2-7, is DGGITQSPKYLFRKEGQNVTLSCEQNLNHDAMYWYRQDPGQGLRLIYYSQIVNDFQKGDIAEGYSVSREKKESFPLTVTSAQKNPTAFYLCASSIQGEREQYFGPGTRLTVT.

J is TRBJ2-3 and V is TRBV7-6; TRBD1 aligns across 11 bases. V was pared by 3 bases and J by 3 bases, with 2 bases of the junction left unmatched. There are 15 residues in the CDR3. CDR1 SGHVS and CDR2 FNYEAQ come from the germline V gene. CDR3: CASSFGTGGTDTQYF. The CDR3 DNA is TGTGCCAGCAGCTTCGGGACAGGGGGAACAGATACGCAGTATTTT.

Concerning this clone itself: The sample carries other DNA sequences with the same CDR3. The rearrangement links TRBV9 to TRBJ1-5; D remains unclear. This CDR3 contains 14 residues. Between the trimmed V and J ends, which lost 2 bases and 0 bases, there was a span of 6 bases. Looked up from germline, CDR1 is SGDLS and CDR2 is YYNGEE. CDR3 sequence reads: CASSVGHSNQPQHF. CDR3 DNA: TGTGCCAGCAGCGTGGGCCATAGCAATCAGCCCCAGCATTTT.

The rearrangement joins TRBV11-2 to TRBJ1-5, with 7 bases that match TRBD1. Trimming cost V 3 bases and J 6 bases; bases outside gene matches: 5. The CDR3 runs 14 residues. The germline gives CDR1 SGHAT, CDR2 FQNNGV. The CDR3 region has the DNA TGTGCCAGCAGCTTGGGACAGACAGGTCAGCCCCAGCATTTT. Its translation: CASSLGQTGQPQHF.

The rearrangement joins TRBV5-2 to TRBJ2-7; the D segment call TRBD1 is taken from the table without a DNA check. TRBV5-2 is a pseudogene segment. The CDR3 covers 15 residues. For the CDR3, the DNA is TGCGCCAGCAGCCGGGACAGGGAAAGCTCCTACGAGCAGTACTTC. As protein: CASSRDRESSYEQYF.

Regarding this clone: Other nucleotide sequences in the sample specify the same CDR3. The chain is built from TRBV6-5 and TRBJ2-1; D possibly uses TRBD1 or TRBD2 (5 bases each). The CDR3 spans 11 residues. The V and J ends lost 2 bases and 10 bases respectively, with 6 bases between them. Germline V gene data show CDR1 as MNHEY and CDR2 as SVGAGI. CDR3 sequence reads: CASSYGDEQFF. The CDR3 DNA follows: TGTGCCAGCAGTTACGGGGACGAGCAGTTCTTC.

The chain carries TRBV6-5 and TRBJ2-4; 8 bases are shared with TRBD1. The germline V gene has CDR1 MNHEY and CDR2 SVGAGI. The CDR3 sequence is 13 residues long. Unmatched junction bases numbered 0, after V lost 0 bases and J lost 8 bases. The CDR3 spells CASSYSDRDIQYF. The CDR3 DNA follows: TGTGCCAGCAGTTACTCGGACAGGGACATTCAGTACTTC.

This chain joins TRBV7-2 and TRBJ2-7, with D possibly being TRBD1 or TRBD2 (7 bases each). Germline V gene lookup returns CDR1 SGHTA and CDR2 FQGNSA. Trimming pared 7 bases from V and 1 base from J, leaving 14 bases between. The CDR3 length is 14 residues. The CDR3 region is CASTYRGGSYEQYF. In nucleotides, the CDR3 is TGTGCCAGCACCTACAGGGGAGGGTCCTACGAGCAGTACTTC.

The table lists this clone with a few counts. The chain recombines TRBV10-1 with TRBJ2-3; 8 bases map to TRBD1. The J segment lost 6 bases and the V segment lost 6 bases, leaving 2 bases of the junction unmatched. Germline assignment: CDR1 WNHNN and CDR2 SYGVQD (reference sequence). The CDR3 loop spans 12 amino acids. CDR3 region: CASSRGPDTQYF. CDR3 bases: TGCGCCAGCAGCAGGGGGCCGGATACGCAGTATTTT.

The rearrangement joins TRBV5-1 to TRBJ1-5; the match to TRBD1 covers 7 bases. Germline lookup yields CDR1 SGHRS and CDR2 YFSETQ. The CDR3 spans 16 residues. Germline trimming cut 4 bases from V and 0 bases from J; bases unmatched to any gene: 7. CDR3 loop: CASSLQGSYSNQPQHF. DNA of the CDR3: TGCGCCAGCAGCCTACAGGGGTCCTATAGCAATCAGCCCCAGCATTTT.

This chain uses TRBV4-1 with TRBJ1-5; 7 nucleotides match TRBD1. The length of the CDR3 is 15 residues. The J segment lost 7 bases and the V segment lost 0 bases, leaving 6 bases of the junction unmatched. Germline-derived CDR1 and CDR2 are MGHRA and YSYEKL. The chain's CDR3 is CASSQDGQVSQPQHF. CDR3 DNA: TGCGCCAGCAGCCAAGATGGACAGGTGAGCCAGCCCCAGCATTTT.

This clone was seen more than once but under ten times. This chain connects TRBV9 to TRBJ2-7; 8 positions match TRBD2. CDR1 is SGDLS, CDR2 YYNGEE, per germline. This CDR3 contains 15 residues. V trimming: 0 bases; J trimming: 4 bases; junction bases outside the gene matches: 6. The CDR3 loop reads CASSVDGGGPYEQYF. The CDR3 nucleotides read TGTGCCAGCAGCGTAGACGGGGGGGGGCCTTACGAGCAGTACTTC.

This clone was picked up many times. The same CDR3 can be traced to other DNA sequences in this sample. V is TRBV9 and J is TRBJ2-1; maybe TRBD2 (7 bases). V lost 5 bases to trimming and J lost 5 bases, with 17 bases between them. In germline, CDR1 is SGDLS, CDR2 YYNGEE. The CDR3 covers 15 residues. The chain's CDR3 is CASSSEGGANNEQFF. The CDR3 coding sequence is TGTGCCAGCAGTTCAGAGGGGGGGGCGAACAATGAGCAGTTCTTC. Filled out from reference TRBV9 and TRBJ2-1, the complete variable domain reads DSGVTQTPKHLITATGQRVTLRCSPRSGDLSVYWYQQSLDQGLQFLIQYYNGEERAKGNILERFSAQQFPDLHSELNLSSLELGDSALYFCASSSEGGANNEQFFGPGTRLTVL.

V gene TRBV5-1 combines with J gene TRBJ2-5; D remains ambiguous. Germline V lookup: CDR1 SGHRS, CDR2 YFSETQ. V lost 4 bases to trimming and J lost 1 base, with 11 bases between them. The CDR3 extends over 14 amino acids. CDR3 residues: CASSLVSVQETQYF. DNA for the CDR3: TGCGCCAGCAGCCTAGTGAGCGTCCAAGAGACCCAGTACTTC.